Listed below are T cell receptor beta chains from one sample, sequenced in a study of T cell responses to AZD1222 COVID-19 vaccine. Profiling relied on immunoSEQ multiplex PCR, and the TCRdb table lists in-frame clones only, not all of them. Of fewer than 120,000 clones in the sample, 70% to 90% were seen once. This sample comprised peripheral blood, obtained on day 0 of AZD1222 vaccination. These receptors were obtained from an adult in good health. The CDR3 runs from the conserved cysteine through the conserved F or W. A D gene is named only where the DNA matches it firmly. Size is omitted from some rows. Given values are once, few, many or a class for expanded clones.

CDR3 protein: CASSPQGTGGYEQYF
CDR3 DNA: TGTGCCAGCAGCCCACAAGGGACAGGGGGTTACGAGCAGTACTTC
V gene: TRBV9
J gene: TRBJ2-7
D gene: TRBD1
clone size: .

CDR3 protein: CASSLGDWTGEQYF
CDR3 DNA: TGTGCCAGCAGCTTGGGGGACTGGACGGGGGAGCAGTACTTC
V gene: TRBV7-2
J gene: TRBJ2-7
D gene: .
clone size: .

CDR3 protein: CASSVVAGLVGELFF
CDR3 DNA: TGTGCCAGCAGCGTAGTAGCGGGGTTGGTCGGGGAGCTGTTTTTT
V gene: TRBV9
J gene: TRBJ2-2
D gene: TRBD2
clone size: .

CDR3 protein: CASSPPRGANTEAFF
CDR3 DNA: TGTGCCAGCAGCCCACCCCGCGGGGCGAACACTGAAGCTTTCTTT
V gene: TRBV3-1/TRBV3-2
J gene: TRBJ1-1
D gene: .
clone size: .

CDR3 protein: CASSQRGTSGSITGELFF
CDR3 DNA: TGTGCCAGCAGCCAAAGGGGGACTAGCGGGAGCATCACCGGGGAGCTGTTTTTT
V gene: TRBV3-1/TRBV3-2
J gene: TRBJ2-2
D gene: TRBD2
clone size: once

CDR3 protein: CASRDRGFHGYTF
CDR3 DNA: TGTGCCAGCAGGGACAGGGGATTCCATGGCTACACCTTC
V gene: TRBV6-5
J gene: TRBJ1-2
D gene: TRBD1
clone size: .

CDR3 protein: CASSPDRWERGTSYEQYF
CDR3 DNA: TGTGCCAGCAGCCCCGATAGATGGGAGCGGGGTACCTCCTACGAGCAGTACTTC
V gene: TRBV7-3
J gene: TRBJ2-7
D gene: TRBD2
clone size: .

CDR3 protein: CASGGPFYEQYF
CDR3 DNA: TGTGCCAGCGGGGGTCCCTTCTACGAGCAGTACTTC
V gene: TRBV9
J gene: TRBJ2-7
D gene: .
clone size: .

CDR3 protein: CASSVAEASYNEQFF
CDR3 DNA: TGTGCCAGCAGCGTAGCTGAGGCCAGTTACAATGAGCAGTTCTTC
V gene: TRBV9
J gene: TRBJ2-1
D gene: .
clone size: .

CDR3 protein: CASSNPGQRTEAFF
CDR3 DNA: TGTGCCAGCAGTAACCCGGGACAACGGACTGAAGCTTTCTTT
V gene: TRBV6-5
J gene: TRBJ1-1
D gene: .
clone size: .